This TCR beta chain was captured in a study of blood T cell repertoires in COVID-19 (dated by TCRdb to 2020 to 2021). Study-level background: Samples covering the acute and convalescent phases of COVID-19 were provided by collaborators in the United States, Italy and Spain. The dataset comprised deeply sampled blood TCRbeta repertoires from subjects exposed to, actively infected with, or recovered from COVID-19. Samples came from the ongoing ImmuneRACE study (first 160 participants) plus 1,254 subjects from 6 global collaborators. The repertoires were released in a freely available public database intended as a resource for research on the immune response to SARS-CoV-2. Sample metadata almost always included a de-identified subject ID, COVID-19 status, age in years and sex. The prospective study material was composed of cDNA or gDNA derived from T cells, B-cell-depleted T cells, or PBMCs. Where available, HLA class I and class II types were obtained from metadata supplied by the sample provider rather than from assay-based typing. The paper as a whole reports these results and caveats: How much clinical and demographic metadata was included differed by source and by participant, and the metadata was provided uncurated.

One collaborating source in Seattle enrolled patients during active infection and followed them longitudinally through the course of disease. Collaborating institutions collected whole blood in K2EDTA tubes following their own protocols. For TCRbeta analysis, collaborators shipped samples as frozen whole blood, isolated PBMCs, or DNA extracted from either of those sample types. About this clone: The specificity of this receptor is unknown. Base qualities are not recorded, but no much larger clone differs from it by a single base.

TCRbeta CDR3 regions were amplified from genomic DNA by means of the immunoSEQ Assay, a bias-controlled multiplex PCR. The study's own analysis went as follows. The number of nucleated cells in each sample was estimated by amplification of reference gene primers within the assay. To quantify the absolute abundance of each unique TCRbeta CDR3 rearrangement, sequence reads were collapsed and filtered. For each sample, productive Simpson clonality was calculated by taking the square root of Simpson's diversity index across productive rearrangements. TCRdb limited this immuneACCESS table to in-frame rearrangements with V and J called. A share of clones is missing; checked studies link under half to unresolved V genes, and the rest is unexplained. V and J calls and clone size follow that table, whereas D and trimming were derived from the DNA. A total of about 170,000 clones appear in this sample, approximately 87% of them only once. About a tenth of the sample is taken by the ten largest.

Including cysteine and phenylalanine, the CDR3 has 15 amino acids. Only the CDR3 DNA stays, 45 bases, in frame from base 1. V is cut back by 5 bases and J by 4 bases, with 9 bases in the junction unmatched. CDR1 is given as LNHDA and CDR2 as SQIVND, both from the germline V gene (reference sequence). The chain links TRBV19 with TRBJ2-3; 7 bases in the junction line up with TRBD2. This TCR was recovered from a woman aged 60 to 75 with COVID-19, enrolled during active disease. The source material was peripheral blood. The sequence in DNA is TGTGCCAGTAGTGTGCCGGGACGGGGGGCAGATACGCAGTATTTT. The resulting protein is CASSVPGRGADTQYF.